The rows below give T cell receptor beta chains drawn from one sample of a study of T cells after yellow fever vaccination. TCRdb re-called the 5' RACE reads with MiXCR, one entry per CDR3 protein. The data contain around 260,000 distinct CDR3 sequences, around 5.3% of them singletons. The source was CD4+ T cells sorted from PBMCs, collected on the day of the yellow fever booster vaccination. Receptors originate from a young man who received the YFV17D yellow fever vaccine. Both conserved end residues are part of each CDR3. Fields, in order: V gene, D gene, clone size, J gene, CDR3 protein, CDR3 DNA. The D gene is left open where the match is weak. The size field is filled for only some rows; it gives once, few, many or a size class.

TRBV4-3,-,many,TRBJ2-1,CASSQDYGGPPNEQFF,TGCGCCAGCAGCCAAGATTACGGGGGGCCGCCCAATGAGCAGTTCTTC
TRBV2,-,few,TRBJ2-3,CASSEGADTQYF,TGTGCCAGCAGTGAGGGGGCGGATACGCAGTATTTT
TRBV7-9,-,-,TRBJ2-7,CASSLTGPRDEQYF,TGTGCCAGCAGCTTAACCGGACCCCGGGACGAGCAGTACTTC
TRBV12-3/TRBV12-4,-,many,TRBJ1-4,CASSPGQSNEKLFF,TGTGCCAGCAGTCCAGGGCAGAGTAATGAAAAACTGTTTTTT
TRBV12-3/TRBV12-4,-,many,TRBJ1-1,CASSLARMGTEAFF,TGTGCCAGCAGTTTAGCAAGGATGGGCACTGAAGCTTTCTTT
TRBV7-9,-,few,TRBJ2-7,CASSPRTVFYEQYF,TGTGCCAGCAGCCCACGGACAGTTTTCTACGAGCAGTACTTC
TRBV7-2,-,few,TRBJ2-3,CASSLNQDTQYF,TGTGCCAGCAGCTTAAATCAGGATACGCAGTATTTT
TRBV7-9,-,many,TRBJ1-4,CASSLSAGLNEKLFF,TGTGCCAGCAGCTTATCGGCAGGCCTTAATGAAAAACTGTTTTTT
TRBV4-3,TRBD1,many,TRBJ2-5,CASSQVWTGQETQYF,TGCGCCAGCAGCCAAGTTTGGACAGGACAAGAGACCCAGTACTTC
TRBV4-2,TRBD1,many,TRBJ2-5,CASSQGIGTGGQETQYF,TGTGCCAGCAGCCAAGGCATAGGGACAGGGGGTCAAGAGACCCAGTACTTC
TRBV9,TRBD1,-,TRBJ2-3,CASSAEGQPPSDTQYF,TGTGCCAGCAGCGCCGAGGGACAGCCTCCCTCGGATACGCAGTATTTT
TRBV4-3,TRBD2,-,TRBJ2-5,CASSHRAGDQETQYF,TGCGCCAGCAGCCATCGAGCGGGGGATCAAGAGACCCAGTACTTC
TRBV27,-,many,TRBJ1-1,CASSSIGRSAFF,TGTGCCAGCAGTTCCATCGGTAGATCGGCTTTCTTT
TRBV28,TRBD2,-,TRBJ2-3,CAISSGGGTDTQYF,TGTGCCATCTCCAGCGGGGGGGGGACAGATACGCAGTATTTT
TRBV4-1,TRBD1,-,TRBJ2-5,CASSQHSGGETQYF,TGCGCCAGCAGCCAGCACTCAGGGGGAGAGACCCAGTACTTC
TRBV12-3/TRBV12-4,-,-,TRBJ2-7,CASSGLPPSSYEQYF,TGTGCCAGCAGTGGACTACCCCCCAGCTCCTACGAGCAGTACTTC
TRBV12-3/TRBV12-4,TRBD1,-,TRBJ2-2,CASTRGGTGEPNTGELFF,TGTGCCAGCACCCGGGGAGGGACAGGGGAGCCGAACACCGGGGAGCTGTTTTTT
TRBV20-1,-,many,TRBJ1-1,CSARDPEAFF,TGCAGTGCAAGGGATCCCGAAGCTTTCTTT
TRBV2,-,few,TRBJ1-3,CASRGNGGGNTIYF,TGTGCCAGCAGGGGAAATGGCGGTGGAAACACCATATATTTT
TRBV5-6,-,-,TRBJ2-3,CASSLGGQLTRVQYF,TGTGCCAGCAGCTTGGGGGGACAACTCACAAGGGTGCAGTATTTT
TRBV20-1,-,-,TRBJ1-5,CSARREGGRQPQHF,TGCAGTGCTAGAAGGGAGGGGGGCAGGCAGCCCCAGCATTTT
TRBV7-2,TRBD2,-,TRBJ2-1,CASSPRATSGGAHNEQFF,TGTGCCAGCAGCCCACGGGCGACTAGCGGGGGGGCCCACAATGAGCAGTTCTTC
TRBV7-2,-,-,TRBJ2-3,CACSLDASTDTQYF,TGTGCCTGCAGCTTAGATGCCAGCACAGATACGCAGTATTTT
TRBV4-1,-,few,TRBJ2-2,CASSQASGNTGELFF,TGCGCCAGCAGCCAAGCATCAGGGAACACCGGGGAGCTGTTTTTT
TRBV24-1,-,few,TRBJ1-1,CATSETEAFF,TGTGCCACCAGTGAAACTGAAGCTTTCTTT
TRBV12-3/TRBV12-4,-,many,TRBJ1-2,CASSLGSPRGWGYTF,TGTGCCAGCAGTTTAGGGTCGCCTAGGGGTTGGGGCTACACCTTC
TRBV6-6,-,many,TRBJ2-7,CASSSSGASRPYEQYF,TGTGCCAGCAGTTCATCAGGGGCGAGTCGGCCGTACGAGCAGTACTTC
TRBV18,-,-,TRBJ2-5,CASSPPSQETQYF,TGTGCCAGCTCACCACCCTCCCAAGAGACCCAGTACTTC
TRBV7-2,TRBD1,many,TRBJ1-3,CASSLTGGGNTIYF,TGTGCCAGCAGCTTGACAGGGGGTGGAAACACCATATATTTT
TRBV7-2,-,few,TRBJ2-7,CASSLALGAYEQYF,TGTGCCAGCAGCTTAGCGCTGGGGGCGTACGAGCAGTACTTC
TRBV19,-,-,TRBJ2-1,CASSIEGPHNEQFF,TGTGCCAGTAGTATAGAGGGACCCCACAATGAGCAGTTCTTC
TRBV4-2,-,-,TRBJ1-4,CASSQADSGKLFF,TGTGCCAGCAGCCAAGCGGACAGTGGGAAACTGTTTTTT
TRBV4-3,-,few,TRBJ1-4,CASSFRGAANEKLFF,TGCGCCAGCAGCTTTCGCGGGGCAGCTAATGAAAAACTGTTTTTT
TRBV30,-,many,TRBJ2-1,CAWRLQGEQFF,TGTGCCTGGAGACTACAGGGTGAGCAGTTCTTC
TRBV7-8,-,few,TRBJ1-1,CASSSAGTELRTEAFF,TGTGCCAGCAGCTCCGCCGGGACGGAATTGAGGACTGAAGCTTTCTTT
TRBV30,-,many,TRBJ2-3,CAWVLGSADTQYF,TGTGCCTGGGTCCTGGGGAGCGCAGATACGCAGTATTTT
TRBV7-8,TRBD1,-,TRBJ1-5,CASSPGTGGSNQPQHF,TGTGCCAGCAGCCCGGGGACAGGGGGGAGCAATCAGCCCCAGCATTTT
TRBV4-3,TRBD2,-,TRBJ2-1,CASSQDRLAGRNEQFF,TGCGCCAGCAGCCAAGATCGACTAGCGGGGCGGAATGAGCAGTTCTTC
TRBV18,-,-,TRBJ1-5,CASSQGMGSNQPQHF,TGTGCCAGCTCACAAGGGATGGGGAGCAATCAGCCCCAGCATTTT
TRBV9,-,-,TRBJ2-3,CASSVESGRSTDTQYF,TGTGCCAGCAGCGTAGAGTCGGGCCGAAGCACAGATACGCAGTATTTT
TRBV5-6,TRBD1,-,TRBJ1-1,CASSLAQPGGPAFF,TGTGCCAGCAGCTTGGCTCAACCAGGGGGACCAGCTTTCTTT
TRBV12-3/TRBV12-4,-,few,TRBJ1-2,CASSLRPTGGYTF,TGTGCCAGCAGTTTACGACCTACGGGAGGCTACACCTTC
TRBV10-3,TRBD2,few,TRBJ2-1,CAIIASGGYNEQFF,TGTGCCATCATAGCTAGCGGGGGCTACAATGAGCAGTTCTTC
TRBV4-2,-,-,TRBJ2-1,CASSQRTAASSYNEQFF,TGTGCCAGCAGCCAGCGGACGGCAGCTAGCTCCTACAATGAGCAGTTCTTC
TRBV5-6,-,many,TRBJ1-1,CASSSLGVRTEAFF,TGTGCCAGCAGTTCCCTGGGGGTACGAACTGAAGCTTTCTTT
TRBV6-2/TRBV6-3,-,many,TRBJ1-2,CASKAEGDYGYTF,TGTGCCAGCAAGGCTGAGGGAGATTATGGCTACACCTTC
TRBV4-3,-,many,TRBJ2-3,CASSRLGGRTDTQYF,TGCGCCAGCAGCAGGCTCGGGGGGCGCACAGATACGCAGTATTTT
TRBV5-1,-,-,TRBJ1-1,CASSLSRRGALNTEAFF,TGCGCCAGCAGCTTAAGCAGGAGAGGGGCCCTGAACACTGAAGCTTTCTTT
TRBV7-2,TRBD1,many,TRBJ2-7,CASSLAAGGYEQYF,TGTGCCAGCAGCTTAGCGGCAGGGGGCTACGAGCAGTACTTC
TRBV2,-,few,TRBJ1-1,CASKRANTEAFF,TGTGCCAGCAAACGGGCGAACACTGAAGCTTTCTTT